A selection of T cell receptor beta chains follows, all from one sample in a study of cytomegalovirus exposure and HLA in healthy donors. TCRdb keeps only in-frame clones here, not all; method: immunoSEQ multiplex PCR. Seen here are more than 90,000 clones, 82% observed once, and the top ten hold about 3.8%. The sample consisted of PBMCs. The receptors shown here come from a man in his fifties or sixties in good health and CMV-seronegative. The CDR3 runs from the conserved cysteine through the conserved F or W. The D gene is left open where the match is weak. Only some rows state a clone size, as once, few, many or a class for expanded clones.

clone_size d_call j_call v_call cdr3_aa cdr3_nt
NA NA TRBJ1-3 TRBV2 CASSEVDTILGNTIYF TGTGCCAGCAGTGAAGTGGACACCATACTCGGAAACACCATATATTTT
NA NA TRBJ2-5 TRBV28 CASSPSRREHETQYF TGTGCCAGCAGTCCGTCCCGCAGGGAACACGAGACCCAGTACTTC
NA TRBD1 TRBJ2-5 TRBV29-1 CSVERWWQGARETQYF TGCAGCGTTGAAAGGTGGTGGCAGGGGGCGCGGGAGACCCAGTACTTC
NA NA TRBJ2-2 TRBV7-9 CASSLTGRITGELFF TGTGCCAGCAGCTTAACAGGGCGCATCACCGGGGAGCTGTTTTTT
NA TRBD2 TRBJ2-7 TRBV6-1 CASRTSRAGGYEQYF TGTGCCAGCAGGACCTCGCGGGCGGGAGGGTACGAGCAGTACTTC
NA TRBD2 TRBJ2-1 TRBV19 CASEVTGAGVNEQFF TGTGCCTCCGAAGTAACGGGAGCGGGAGTGAATGAGCAGTTCTTC
few NA TRBJ1-1 TRBV28 CASSLGTRGTEAFF TGTGCCAGCAGTTTGGGCACGAGGGGGACTGAAGCTTTCTTT
NA TRBD2 TRBJ2-1 TRBV19 CASHSSGPTYNEQFF TGTGCCAGTCATTCTAGCGGGCCTACCTACAATGAGCAGTTCTTC
NA NA TRBJ1-2 TRBV5-1 CASSPDSGVGGYTF TGCGCCAGCAGCCCGGACAGTGGGGTTGGAGGCTACACCTTC
NA TRBD2 TRBJ2-5 TRBV5-5 CASSPGLAGGLETQYF TGTGCCAGCAGCCCGGGACTAGCGGGAGGTCTTGAGACCCAGTACTTC
NA NA TRBJ1-5 TRBV28 CASSSYRLVGRGNQPQHF TGTGCCAGCAGTTCCTACAGGCTCGTCGGACGAGGCAATCAGCCCCAGCATTTT
NA NA TRBJ1-2 TRBV6-4 CASSDGFGARGYTF TGTGCCAGCAGTGACGGCTTTGGGGCTCGTGGCTACACCTTC
few TRBD2 TRBJ2-5 TRBV7-9 CASSLGLAGGTGLETQYF TGTGCCAGCAGCTTAGGACTAGCGGGAGGCACCGGGTTGGAGACCCAGTACTTC
NA TRBD1 TRBJ1-5 TRBV2 CASSPTGVRRQPQHF TGTGCCAGCAGTCCGACAGGGGTACGGAGACAGCCCCAGCATTTT
NA NA TRBJ2-7 TRBV4-2 CASSQDPDSSTYEQYF TGTGCCAGCAGCCAAGATCCGGACAGTTCCACCTACGAGCAGTACTTC
NA TRBD1 TRBJ1-4 TRBV11-2 CASSPGPDRGASNEKLFF TGTGCCAGCAGCCCAGGCCCGGACAGGGGGGCCTCTAATGAAAAACTGTTTTTT
NA NA TRBJ2-1 TRBV5-1 CASSLDRYNEQFF TGCGCCAGCAGCTTGGACAGATACAATGAGCAGTTCTTC
NA TRBD2 TRBJ2-2 TRBV6-5 CASSKSLASGELFF TGTGCCAGCAGTAAATCACTAGCGTCCGGGGAGCTGTTTTTT
NA TRBD1 TRBJ2-1 TRBV5-4 CASSLAGGQGLNEQFF TGTGCCAGCAGCTTGGCCGGGGGACAGGGGCTTAATGAGCAGTTCTTC
NA TRBD1 TRBJ2-5 TRBV29-1 CSVLQGVQETQYF TGCAGCGTCCTCCAGGGGGTCCAAGAGACCCAGTACTTC
NA NA TRBJ2-7 TRBV18 CASSQSPGPYEQYF TGTGCCAGCTCACAGAGTCCGGGTCCCTACGAGCAGTACTTC
NA TRBD1 TRBJ1-2 TRBV6-5 CASSSRRQGYYGYTF TGTGCCAGCAGTTCTAGACGACAGGGCTACTATGGCTACACCTTC
NA NA TRBJ2-7 TRBV18 CASSPGRVEQYF TGTGCCAGCTCACCCGGGAGAGTGGAGCAGTACTTC
NA TRBD2 TRBJ2-5 TRBV5-1 CASSFLAGGPEETQYF TGCGCCAGCAGCTTTTTAGCGGGAGGGCCGGAAGAGACCCAGTACTTC
NA NA TRBJ2-1 TRBV11-2 CASSLERGTYNEQFF TGTGCCAGCAGCTTAGAGCGGGGTACCTACAATGAGCAGTTCTTC
NA TRBD1 TRBJ2-3 TRBV14 CASSQDRGHYLGWTDTQYF TGTGCCAGCAGCCAAGACAGGGGGCATTACTTGGGTTGGACAGATACGCAGTATTTT
NA TRBD1 TRBJ1-5 TRBV7-6 CASSEGQGGPQHF TGTGCCAGCAGCGAGGGACAGGGAGGGCCCCAGCATTTT
NA TRBD2 TRBJ2-1 TRBV9 CASSVVGGLAGNEQFF TGTGCCAGCAGCGTAGTGGGCGGACTAGCCGGCAATGAGCAGTTCTTC
once NA TRBJ1-2 TRBV14 CASSQGGYYGYTF TGTGCCAGCAGCCAAGGAGGGTACTATGGCTACACCTTC
NA TRBD1 TRBJ2-2 TRBV9 CASNKQGNANTGELFF TGTGCCAGCAACAAACAGGGGAACGCGAACACCGGGGAGCTGTTTTTT
NA TRBD1 TRBJ2-7 TRBV6-4 CASSYRPGQGSTSYEQYF TGTGCCAGCAGCTACCGACCGGGACAGGGTTCCACCTCCTACGAGCAGTACTTC
NA NA TRBJ2-3 TRBV5-1 CASSLNRETDTQYF TGCGCCAGCAGCTTGAACAGGGAGACAGATACGCAGTATTTT
NA TRBD1 TRBJ2-2 TRBV19 CASSQGARTGELFF TGTGCCAGTAGTCAGGGGGCGCGAACCGGGGAGCTGTTTTTT
NA NA TRBJ2-5 TRBV6-6 CASSPGLKQETQYF TGTGCCAGCAGCCCGGGACTCAAACAAGAGACCCAGTACTTC
NA TRBD2 TRBJ2-3 TRBV28 CASSSTKTSGRARTDTQYF TGTGCCAGCAGTTCAACCAAGACTAGCGGGAGGGCCAGGACAGATACGCAGTATTTT
NA NA TRBJ2-1 TRBV11-2 CASSSQGKGSYNEQFF TGTGCCAGCAGCTCCCAGGGGAAGGGCTCCTACAATGAGCAGTTCTTC
few NA TRBJ2-2 TRBV28 CASTVSPKRANTGELFF TGTGCCAGCACCGTTTCCCCCAAGCGGGCCAACACCGGGGAGCTGTTTTTT
NA NA TRBJ2-1 TRBV13 CASSSTWRTYNEQFF TGTGCCAGCAGCTCCACATGGCGGACCTACAATGAGCAGTTCTTC
NA TRBD1 TRBJ2-4 TRBV28 CASSSDRILAKNIQYF TGTGCCAGCAGTTCGGACAGGATCCTAGCCAAAAACATTCAGTACTTC
few TRBD1 TRBJ2-7 TRBV4-3 CASRARLTGTGTYEQYF TGCGCCAGCCGAGCAAGATTGACCGGGACAGGGACCTACGAGCAGTACTTC
NA NA TRBJ2-7 TRBV10-3 CAISVRAAGDEQYF TGTGCCATCAGTGTCAGGGCCGCTGGGGACGAGCAGTACTTC
NA TRBD1 TRBJ2-2 TRBV19 CATRDRVGAGELFF TGTGCCACACGAGACAGGGTAGGGGCCGGGGAGCTGTTTTTT
NA TRBD2 TRBJ2-5 TRBV6-6 CASSWGGREQETQYF TGTGCCAGCAGTTGGGGCGGGAGGGAACAAGAGACCCAGTACTTC
NA TRBD2 TRBJ2-7 TRBV9 CASSVTSVSYEQYF TGTGCCAGCAGCGTGACTAGCGTCTCCTACGAGCAGTACTTC
NA TRBD2 TRBJ2-3 TRBV5-1 CASTSGGADTQYF TGCGCCAGCACCAGCGGGGGGGCGGATACGCAGTATTTT